This T cell receptor (beta chain) was documented in a study of blood T cell repertoires in COVID-19 (TCRdb year 2020). As for the study more broadly: Samples covering the acute and convalescent phases of COVID-19 were provided by collaborators in the United States, Italy and Spain. The prospective study material was composed of cDNA or gDNA derived from T cells, B-cell-depleted T cells, or PBMCs. The dataset comprised deeply sampled blood TCRbeta repertoires from subjects exposed to, actively infected with, or recovered from COVID-19. The repertoires were made available in a free public database intended to serve as a resource for research on the immune response to SARS-CoV-2. Samples came from the ongoing ImmuneRACE study (first 160 participants) plus 1,254 subjects from 6 global collaborators. Sample metadata almost always included a de-identified subject ID, COVID-19 status, age in years and sex. HLA class I and class II types, where available, came from metadata supplied by the sample provider rather than from assay-based typing. The paper's findings and limits, for the study overall: How much clinical and demographic metadata was included differed by source and by participant, and the metadata was provided uncurated.

Remarks on this clone: What this receptor recognizes is not known. No qualities accompany the bases; no much larger clone lies one base away.

CDR1 and CDR2 are read off the germline V gene as MGHRA and YSYEKL. Inclusive of the bounding cysteine and phenylalanine, the CDR3 is 16 residues long. Only the CDR3 DNA is retained, 48 bases long and in frame from the first base. Trimmed from V: 0 bases; trimmed from J: 8 bases; junction bases lacking a gene match: 7. The immunoSEQ Assay, a bias-controlled multiplex PCR, was used to amplify TCRbeta CDR3 regions from genomic DNA. The study's own analysis went as follows. The number of nucleated cells in each sample was estimated by amplification of reference gene primers within the assay. To quantify the absolute abundance of each unique TCRbeta CDR3 rearrangement, sequence reads were collapsed and filtered. For each sample, productive Simpson clonality was calculated by taking the square root of Simpson's diversity index across productive rearrangements. This immuneACCESS table, as held by TCRdb, lists in-frame sequences with V and J called but not all clones. Of the missing ones, under half trace to an unresolved V gene in checked studies; the others have no known cause. Clone size and the V and J calls come from that table; the DNA yielded D and trimming. This sample holds about 68,000 clones; about 91% were observed only once. 7.3% of the sample lies in the top ten.

In Seattle, one collaborating source enrolled patients while the infection was active and tracked those patients longitudinally over the course of disease. Whole blood was collected in K2EDTA tubes by collaborating institutions according to the institutions' own protocols. For TCRbeta analysis, collaborators shipped samples as frozen whole blood, isolated PBMCs, or DNA extracted from either of those sample types. Sequenced sample: peripheral blood. The V and J segments used are TRBV4-1 and TRBJ1-6; 7 nucleotides in the junction match TRBD1. The sequence was obtained from a middle-aged man with COVID-19, enrolled during active disease. The CDR3 protein is CASSQDRAGGYSPLHF. The bases read TGCGCCAGCAGCCAAGATCGGGCAGGGGGTTATTCACCCCTCCACTTT.